A single sample gave rise to the 6 T cell receptor beta chains below, sequenced in a study of T cell responses to AZD1222 COVID-19 vaccine. The data were produced by immunoSEQ multiplex PCR, yet TCRdb's version contains in-frame clones alone and is incomplete. The sample contains around 170,000 clones, about 90% of which appear only once. The source material was peripheral blood, sampled 28 days after the second AZD1222 dose. The receptors were gathered from an adult who received the AZD1222 COVID-19 vaccine.

The chain combines TRBV19 with TRBJ1-5; D possibly corresponds to TRBD1 (5 bases). The germline V gene encodes CDR1 LNHDA and CDR2 SQIVND (reference sequence). This CDR3 contains 15 residues. V lost 7 bases to trimming and J lost 1 base, with 14 bases between them. The CDR3 nucleotides are TGTGCCAGTAATTCTGGGACCGTCAGCAATCAGCCCCAGCATTTT. It codes for CASNSGTVSNQPQHF.

As to this clone: This CDR3 is missing its conserved last phenylalanine or tryptophan, likely due to a read error. Because the CDR3's place on the DNA is in doubt, the DNA is left out and the CDR3 is given as listed by TCRdb. The J gene is TRBJ2-7, the V gene TRBV27. The CDR3 has 8 residues if both end residues are counted. Germline-derived CDR1 and CDR2 are MNHEY and SMNVEV (reference sequence). This CDR3 is CASSADRL.

The CDR3 DNA is TGTGCCATCAGTGAGGGAGATTCACCCCTCCACTTT. Protein product: CAISEGDSPLHF. V is TRBV10-3 and J is TRBJ1-6; no clear D gene. V dropped 2 bases and J dropped 8 bases, with 4 bases sitting between them. Germline values: CDR1 ENHRY, CDR2 SYGVKD. The CDR3 runs to 12 residues.

The V and J genes are TRBV5-1 and TRBJ1-5; possibly TRBD1 for D (5 bases). Germline V gene sequence: CDR1 SGHRS, CDR2 YFSETQ. The CDR3 is 15 amino acids. Trimming removed 4 bases from V and 0 bases from J, with 11 bases in between. CDR3: CASSPQGGSNQPQHF. For the CDR3, the DNA is TGCGCCAGCAGCCCGCAGGGCGGTAGCAATCAGCCCCAGCATTTT. Together with reference TRBV5-1 and TRBJ1-5, the CDR3 gives the full variable domain: KAGVTQTPRYLIKTRGQQVTLSCSPISGHRSVSWYQQTPGQGLQFLFEYFSETQRNKGNFPGRFSGRQFSNSRSEMNVSTLELGDSALYLCASSPQGGSNQPQHFGDGTRLSIL.

As DNA, the CDR3 is TGCGCCAGCCTGGACAGGATTCACTCTGGAAACACCATATATTTT. Translated: CASLDRIHSGNTIYF. This chain connects TRBV10-1 to TRBJ1-3; TRBD1 agrees at 7 bases. The CDR3 runs 15 residues. Germline V CDR1 and CDR2: WNHNN, SYGVQD (reference sequence). Trimming removed 8 bases from V and 0 bases from J; junction bases left unmatched: 7.

The chain joins TRBV7-3 to TRBJ2-7, with 9 bases that match TRBD2. The CDR3 covers 14 residues. Germline CDR1 SGHTA, CDR2 FQGTGA. The J segment lost 5 bases and the V segment lost 5 bases, leaving 7 bases of the junction unmatched. DNA for the CDR3: TGTGCCAGCAGCCCCGCGGGGGGGAGGAACGAGCAGTACTTC. It encodes CASSPAGGRNEQYF.